What follows is one T cell receptor (beta chain) and its context. The sample comes from a study of blood T cell repertoires in COVID-19. Study information: Whether acute or convalescent, the COVID-19 samples came from the United States, Italy and Spain.

In the source study's methods: Amplification from reference gene primers served as the basis for estimated nucleated cell counts. This table comes from immunoSEQ multiplex PCR, and its TCRdb copy is limited to in-frame clones, with some not included. That table gives V, J and clone size, and the DNA gave D and trimming. Among 300,000 to 350,000 clones, roughly 90% were seen once, and the ten largest hold 2.5% to 3.5%. The germline V gene encodes CDR1 SQVTM and CDR2 ANQGSEA. Trimming took off 6 bases at V and 11 bases at J, with 20 bases between the two ends. This CDR3 contains 13 residues. Seattle patients were enrolled during active infection and followed longitudinally.

The chain joins TRBV29-1 to TRBJ1-5; D possibly corresponds to TRBD1 (5 bases). Sequencing input: peripheral blood. The source of this sequence is a woman aged 30 to 39 with COVID-19, enrolled during active disease. The CDR3, as DNA: TGCAGCGTCTCCCAAGGACGGGGGATAGCCCAGCATTTT. This codes for CSVSQGRGIAQHF.